This TCR beta chain emerged from a study of Tregs in tolerant kidney transplant recipients. Study results and caveats: This study did not directly address biological reproducibility. Tregs expanded with activated donor B cells seemed most donor-specific.

A remark on this clone: Its antigen remains unknown.

CD4+CD25+CD127- Tregs, CD4+CD25- non-Tregs, CD4 and CD8 cells were sorted. TCRdb's copy holds only in-frame clones and misses some; the assay was immunoSEQ multiplex PCR. The data show about 240,000 clones, with about 80% seen just once and roughly 0.67% held by the top ten. Germline V lookup: CDR1 SQVTM, CDR2 ANQGSEA. V was pared by 3 bases and J by 7 bases, with 3 bases of the junction left unmatched. The CDR3 is 13 amino acids. The TCR was taken from a human donor in good health. The rearrangement links TRBV29-1 to TRBJ1-2, with 12 positions matching TRBD1. The sequencing sample was made of CD4+ T cells from blood. For the CDR3, the DNA is TGCAGCGTTGACGGGACAGGGGGCACTGGCTACACCTTC. It yields the protein CSVDGTGGTGYTF. Full variable domain (missing parts from reference TRBV29-1 and TRBJ1-2): SAVISQKPSRDICQRGTSLTIQCQVDSQVTMMFWYRQQPGQSLTLIATANQGSEATYESGFVIDKFPISRPNLTFSTLTVSNMSPEDSSIYLCSVDGTGGTGYTFGSGTRLTVV.